Sequencing of this T cell receptor beta chain was carried out in a study of blood T cell repertoires in COVID-19. About the research overall: Some COVID-19 samples were acute and others convalescent; all came from the United States, Italy and Spain. PBMCs, B-cell-depleted T cells, or T cells provided the cDNA or gDNA that made up the material.

In the original processing: Reference gene primer amplification yielded estimated nucleated cell counts. Sequencing used immunoSEQ multiplex PCR; TCRdb keeps in-frame clones, though not all of them. The V and J calls and the clone size are those of that table, but D and trimming were determined from the DNA. The top ten hold roughly half of the sample, which has nearly 30,000 clones, 80% seen once. The CDR3 totals 14 residues. V was pared by 7 bases and J by 3 bases, with 5 bases of the junction left unmatched. In germline, CDR1 is MNHNS, CDR2 SASEGT. This receptor was identified in a woman aged 70-85 years with acute or convalescent COVID-19. Sample: peripheral blood. The V gene is TRBV6-1, the J gene TRBJ2-7; 11 nucleotides match TRBD2. This chain's CDR3 is CASTEGTSGYEQYF. CDR3 coding DNA: TGTGCCAGCACCGAGGGGACTAGCGGCTACGAGCAGTACTTC.